Below are 8 T cell receptor beta chains sequenced from a single sample in a study of T cells of healthy individuals. A single record per CDR3 protein comes from TCRdb applying MiXCR to the 5' RACE reads. This repertoire shows 38,000 or so distinct CDR3 sequences, approximately 4.5% found once; its top ten account for over 9%. The source is a human donor in good health.

This clonotype was seen many times. The V gene is TRBV6-2 or TRBV6-3, the J gene TRBJ2-3, with a possible D match to TRBD1 (6 bases). The CDR3 has 13 residues. Per the germline V gene, CDR1 is MNHEY and CDR2 is SVGEGT. Trimming took 6 bases from V and 3 from J, leaving 10 bases between them. The CDR3 sequence is CASSRQETDTQYF. The CDR3, as DNA: TGTGCCAGCAGCCGACAGGAAACAGATACGCAGTATTTT.

This clonotype was observed a few times. The chain couples TRBV3-1 to TRBJ2-3; 11 bases fit TRBD2. J was trimmed by 2 bases and V by 0 bases; bases with no gene match: 4. Germline V CDR1 and CDR2: LGHDT, YNNKEL (reference sequence). The CDR3 is made up of 17 amino acids. The CDR3 coding sequence is TGTGCCAGCAGCCAAGATTCGACTAGCGGGACCACAGATACGCAGTATTTT. Protein product: CASSQDSTSGTTDTQYF.

This clonotype was detected a few times. This chain connects TRBV30 to TRBJ2-1, with TRBD2 matching 8 bases. CDR3 length: 13 amino acids. Germline lookup yields CDR1 GTSNPN and CDR2 SVGIG (reference sequence). J gave up 2 bases and V 8 bases, and 5 bases lay outside the gene matches. CDR3 sequence: CAQRGGAYNEQFF. For the CDR3, the DNA is TGTGCCCAACGGGGGGGTGCCTACAATGAGCAGTTCTTC.

The sample holds a few counts of this clonotype. The V gene is TRBV12-3 or TRBV12-4, the J gene TRBJ1-1; D is uncertain. The V end lost 0 bases, the J end lost 6 bases, and 8 bases lay between the germline ends. CDR3 length: 13 residues. The CDR3 here is CASSLARRAEAFF. The CDR3 bases are TGTGCCAGCAGTTTAGCCCGCCGGGCTGAAGCTTTCTTT.

This clonotype was observed at least ten times. Written as DNA, the CDR3 is TGTGCCAGCAGCGGGGGAAGCGGAGATACGCAGTATTTT. Its protein product is CASSGGSGDTQYF. The V gene is TRBV9, the J gene TRBJ2-3, with D maybe TRBD2 (5 bases). CDR1 is SGDLS, CDR2 YYNGEE, per germline. CDR3 length: 13 residues. V was pared by 3 bases and J by 5 bases, with 10 bases between. The entire variable domain, with the rest obtained from reference TRBV9 and TRBJ2-3, is as follows: DSGVTQTPKHLITATGQRVTLRCSPRSGDLSVYWYQQSLDQGLQFLIQYYNGEERAKGNILERFSAQQFPDLHSELNLSSLELGDSALYFCASSGGSGDTQYFGPGTRLTVL.

This clonotype has at least ten counts. This chain joins TRBV29-1 and TRBJ1-1, with 8 bases aligning to TRBD1. J was trimmed by 3 bases and V by 2 bases; bases with no gene match: 5. CDR1 is SQVTM, CDR2 ANQGSEA, per germline. There are 14 residues in the CDR3. CDR3 protein: CSVELRTGYTEAFF. Here the CDR3 DNA reads TGCAGCGTTGAACTCCGGACAGGGTACACTGAAGCTTTCTTT.

This clonotype has just a few counts. The chain uses TRBV27 and TRBJ1-6, with TRBD1 matching over 7 bases. V shed 11 bases and J 10 bases; nucleotides not matched to a gene: 11. This CDR3 spans 13 amino acids. Germline CDR1 is MNHEY and CDR2 is SMNVEV (reference sequence). CDR3 loop: CAVRQGVQSPLHF. The DNA of the CDR3 is TGTGCCGTTCGCCAGGGGGTTCAATCACCCCTCCACTTT.

This clonotype showed up many times. This rearrangement joins TRBV20-1 to TRBJ1-1; TRBD1 matches 9 bases. V shed 3 bases and J 0 bases; nucleotides not matched to a gene: 8. Per the germline V gene, CDR1 is DFQATT and CDR2 is SNEGSKA (reference sequence). The CDR3 is made up of 16 amino acids. The CDR3 DNA is TGCAGTGCTAGCGTACAGGGGGCTCCCATGAACACTGAAGCTTTCTTT. It yields the protein CSASVQGAPMNTEAFF.